The source of this TCR beta chain is a study of T cells in localized non-small cell lung cancer. Germline loops: CDR1 SGHAT, CDR2 FQDESV (reference sequence). CDR3 size: 16 residues. Trimming took 2 bases from V and 0 from J; bases not matched to a gene: 6. Clones were read by immunoSEQ multiplex PCR, and TCRdb kept only the in-frame ones, dropping some. This table has roughly 25,000 clones, 85% to 90% appearing once. This receptor was obtained from a man aged 40 to 75 with stage II lung adenocarcinoma. The V and J genes are TRBV11-1 and TRBJ2-5; TRBD2 aligns across 7 bases. The sample in question was PBMCs, obtained before any cancer treatment. The DNA for the CDR3 is TGTGCCAGCAGCTTAAACAGCGGGGACTACCAAGAGACCCAGTACTTC. Protein product: CASSLNSGDYQETQYF.